The text below deals with one T cell receptor (beta chain). Its target is unknown. TCRdb analysed the 5' RACE reads with MiXCR anew, one entry per CDR3 protein. Here the sample spans over 150,000 distinct CDR3 sequences, around a sixth being singletons. The record originates from a study of CD8 T cells in ankylosing spondylitis. Study-wide points: Reportedly, disease-linked clones are significantly enriched in ankylosing spondylitis patients' matched synovial fluid.

The germline gives CDR1 SQVTM, CDR2 ANQGSEA. The length of the CDR3 is 13 residues. V dropped 6 bases and J dropped 2; count of bases not matched to a gene: 2. Source material: blood, either unsorted or a sorted T cell fraction (not recorded which). The TCR comes from a male donor between 5 and 35 years old with ankylosing spondylitis or in good health (not recorded which). The chain joins TRBV29-1 to TRBJ2-1, with 9 positions matching TRBD2. Here the CDR3 DNA reads TGCAGCGTGGCGGGAGGGCCCTACAATGAGCAGTTCTTC. It translates to CSVAGGPYNEQFF.